Given below is one T cell receptor (beta chain) in context. The specificity of this receptor is unknown. Per-base quality was not reported, and no clone a single base away is much larger than it. These data originate in a study of PD-1 blockade in classical Hodgkin lymphoma (dated by TCRdb to the early 2020s). About the study as a whole: Nivolumab dosing was 3 mg/kg intravenously every 2 weeks, continuing until either disease progression or unacceptable toxicity. The study used TCR beta sequencing and CyTOF to define a peripheral blood immune signature of response to PD-1 blockade in classical Hodgkin lymphoma. What the research found in general, with its limitations: Baseline diversity similar to that of newly diagnosed patients was observed in trial patients achieving complete response, whereas significantly lower diversity was observed in partial responders and progressors. Diversity was lower in patients who began nivolumab less than 1 year after ASCT, so these patients were left out of later analyses to avoid confounding by immune reconstitution. A significant rise by C4D1 was seen in CD4+ but not CD8+ TCR diversity (p=0.0027 vs p=0.16), with the rise being most apparent in complete responders (p=0.02). The study covered only a single clinical trial cohort, and the causes of the repertoire differences, possibly disease activity or prior therapy, were still not defined. Baseline TCR diversity was reported to be lower in newly diagnosed patients than in healthy donors, and even lower in relapsed/refractory patients.

This specimen's time point label, per the study, means: cycle 2 day 1 (C2D1) of nivolumab. Every trial patient had relapsed after autologous stem cell transplantation, and cohorts A, B and C differed in prior brentuximab vedotin exposure. The trial cohort included some 53 patients with relapsed/refractory classical Hodgkin lymphoma, and each patient had a best overall response of complete response, partial response or progressive disease. In the multi-cohort phase II CheckMate 205 trial, trial patients received single-agent nivolumab. An independent review committee assessed best overall response using the 2007 International Working Group response criteria. Trial PBMCs were collected immediately before nivolumab initiation (C1D1) and during therapy at cycle 2 day 1 and cycle 4 day 1. After peripheral blood was drawn into 8 mL Vacutainer Cell Preparation Tubes, PBMCs were isolated by centrifugation and then cryopreserved.

The Qiagen DNeasy kit was used to extract genomic DNA both from unsorted PBMCs and from the negatively selected CD4+ and CD8+ fractions. Using primers that anneal to V and J segments, immunoSEQ multiplex PCR amplified the TCR beta CDR3 regions. A synthetic immune receptor repertoire was used to minimize amplification bias, and any residual bias was removed computationally once sequencing was done. The study's own analysis went as follows. Custom Python scripts were used to quantify repertoire diversity as the Shannon entropy index. Unsorted, CD4+ and CD8+ repertoires were analyzed separately, except for combined analyses in which CD4+ and CD8+ sequences were merged in silico. A clone was considered expanded if an increase in frequency of at least 2-fold after treatment relative to C1D1 was found, and a pseudocount of 0.5 was applied to clones undetected at baseline. Singleton clones were defined as clones with 0 or 1 copy at C1D1, and non-singleton clones were defined as clones with 2 or more copies. By matching protein sequences in sorted samples from the same patient, clones expanded in unsorted samples were annotated as CD4+, CD8+ or unknown. Wilcoxon tests were applied to paired samples to test diversity changes from C1D1 to C4D1. TCRdb provides this immuneACCESS table in a form limited to in-frame rearrangements. Some clones are lacking; in checked studies, under half of them reflect an unresolved V gene, and why the rest are absent is not known. The V and J calls and clone size come from that table; D and trimming were worked out from the DNA. This sample comprises approximately 5,100 clones, around 60% of them detected only once. Over 50% of the sample goes to the ten largest clones.

This receptor was taken from a human donor with classical Hodgkin lymphoma. Here the sequenced sample was peripheral blood mononuclear cells (PBMCs), taken before the second cycle of nivolumab.

The DNA reads TGTGCCAGCAGCCGTACCCGGGAGGCCCCTGGTTGGGAGCAGTACTTC. This is translated as CASSRTREAPGWEQYF. The rearrangement joined TRBV9 to TRBJ2-7, with TRBD2 matching 7 junction bases. CDR1 and CDR2 are read off the germline V gene as SGDLS and YYNGEE. The CDR3, cysteine through phenylalanine, is 16 amino acids long. The DNA shown is the 48-base CDR3, in frame from base 1. V is pruned by 4 bases and J by 7 bases, leaving 17 bases of the junction without a gene match.